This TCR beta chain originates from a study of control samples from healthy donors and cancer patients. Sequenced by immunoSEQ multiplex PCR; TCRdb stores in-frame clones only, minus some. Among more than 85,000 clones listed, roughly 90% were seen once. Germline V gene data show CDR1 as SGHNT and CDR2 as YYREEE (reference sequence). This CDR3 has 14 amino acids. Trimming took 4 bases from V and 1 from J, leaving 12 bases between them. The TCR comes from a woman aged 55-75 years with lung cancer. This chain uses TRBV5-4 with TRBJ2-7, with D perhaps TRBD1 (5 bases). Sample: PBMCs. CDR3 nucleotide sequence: TGTGCCAGCAGCACGTGGGGCCCTTCCTACGAGCAGTACTTC. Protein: CASSTWGPSYEQYF.